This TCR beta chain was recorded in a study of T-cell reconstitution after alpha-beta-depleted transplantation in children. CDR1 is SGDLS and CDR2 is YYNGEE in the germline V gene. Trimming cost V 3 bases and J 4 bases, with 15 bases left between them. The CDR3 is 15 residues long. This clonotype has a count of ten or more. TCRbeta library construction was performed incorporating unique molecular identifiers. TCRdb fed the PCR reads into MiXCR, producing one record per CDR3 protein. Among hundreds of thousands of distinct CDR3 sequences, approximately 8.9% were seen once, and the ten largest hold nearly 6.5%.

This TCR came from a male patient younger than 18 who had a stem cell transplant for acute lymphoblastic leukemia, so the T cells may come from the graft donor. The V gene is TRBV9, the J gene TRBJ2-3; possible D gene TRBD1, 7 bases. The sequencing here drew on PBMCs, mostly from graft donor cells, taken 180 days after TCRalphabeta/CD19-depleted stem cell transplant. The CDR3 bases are TGTGCCAGCAGCGCAGGGGGGAGTACGCCAGATACGCAGTATTTT. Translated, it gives CASSAGGSTPDTQYF.